One sample yielded the 24 T cell receptor beta chains listed below, sequenced in a study of OX40 agonist ivuxolimab in advanced cancers. Using immunoSEQ multiplex PCR, the repertoire was profiled, and TCRdb retains in-frame clones only, with some absent. In the table there are some 94,000 clones, around 90% of which are singletons. The specimen was CD4+ or CD8+ T cells sorted from blood, collected in a trial of the OX40 agonist ivuxolimab. All receptors derive from an adult with an advanced solid tumor such as melanoma, head and neck, liver or kidney cancer.

V usage is TRBV4-1 and J usage is TRBJ2-1, with D possibly being TRBD1 or TRBD2 (5 bases each). This CDR3 contains 14 residues. V lost 5 bases, J lost 10 bases, and 18 bases lay in between. CDR1 MGHRA and CDR2 YSYEKL come from the germline V gene. DNA of the CDR3: TGCGCCAGCAGCATCGGGACCACCCGCGGGGAGCAGTTCTTC. Translation: CASSIGTTRGEQFF.

This clone was seen just once. The chain is built from TRBV5-1 and TRBJ2-7; D might be TRBD2 (6 bases). The CDR3 loop spans 15 amino acids. Germline CDR1 reads SGHRS; CDR2 reads YFSETQ. The ends were cut back, 1 base at V and 1 base at J, with 12 bases in the middle. CDR3 protein: CASSLFWGVSYEQYF. In DNA, the CDR3 is TGCGCCAGCAGCTTGTTCTGGGGGGTTTCCTACGAGCAGTACTTC.

The V and J genes are TRBV6-5 and TRBJ2-1; TRBD1 might be the D (6 bases). The CDR3 contains 12 residues. In germline, CDR1 is MNHEY, CDR2 SVGAGI. V was shortened by 5 bases and J by 9 bases, with 11 bases between the two germline ends. CDR3 nucleotides: TGTGCCAGCAGTCTCGGGACATTTGAGCAGTTCTTC. It codes for CASSLGTFEQFF.

The V and J genes are TRBV19 and TRBJ1-6; D is perhaps TRBD1 (6 bases). The CDR3 has 16 residues. Per the germline V gene, CDR1 is LNHDA and CDR2 is SQIVND (reference sequence). V lost 6 bases to trimming and J lost 1 base, with 13 bases between them. The CDR3 loop is CASREGVISYNSPLHF. As DNA, the CDR3 is TGTGCCAGTAGGGAGGGGGTAATTTCCTATAATTCACCCCTCCACTTT.

The rearrangement links TRBV19 to TRBJ2-5; the D gene could be TRBD1 or TRBD2 (5 bases each). CDR3 size: 14 residues. Trimming cost V 5 bases and J 1 base, with 11 bases left between them. Germline V gives CDR1 LNHDA, CDR2 SQIVND (reference sequence). CDR3 nucleotides: TGTGCCAGTAGTGCCCTCGGGGCCCAAGAGACCCAGTACTTC. Its protein product is CASSALGAQETQYF.

The chain combines TRBV27 with TRBJ2-5, with 7 bases identical to TRBD1. Germline CDR1 MNHEY, CDR2 SMNVEV (reference sequence). The CDR3 length is 14 residues. V lost 6 bases and J lost 2; bases outside the gene matches: 6. The CDR3, as DNA: TGTGCCAGCAGCTCGGGACAGAGACAAGAGACCCAGTACTTC. Protein: CASSSGQRQETQYF.

Here the CDR3 DNA reads TGTGCCAGCAGCTTGGGCAGGGTCCGGGAGCAGTACTTC. It yields the protein CASSLGRVREQYF. The chain has TRBV5-4 and TRBJ2-7, with D possibly matching TRBD1 (5 bases). V was trimmed by 0 bases and J by 7 bases, leaving 11 bases between them. Germline CDR1 SGHNT, CDR2 YYREEE (reference sequence). The CDR3 spans 13 residues.

V usage is TRBV6-6 and J usage is TRBJ2-2; TRBD2 matches 8 bases. Germline-derived CDR1 and CDR2 are MNHNY and SVGAGI (reference sequence). CDR3 length: 15 amino acids. J gave up 5 bases and V 2 bases, and 4 bases lay outside the gene matches. The CDR3 nucleotides are TGTGCCAGCAGTTACAAGGCTAGCGGGACCGGGGAGCTGTTTTTT. Its translation is CASSYKASGTGELFF.

The chain recombines TRBV5-6 with TRBJ1-5; no clear D. Trimming took 4 bases from V and 2 from J, leaving 10 bases between them. The CDR3 runs 14 residues. Germline V gene sequence: CDR1 SGHDT, CDR2 YYEEEE. The CDR3 here is CASSLITGNQPQHF. The CDR3 bases are TGTGCCAGCAGCCTTATTACTGGCAATCAGCCCCAGCATTTT.

The CDR3 DNA sequence: TGTGCCATCAGTTCCGGGACAGCCAACTACGAGCAGTACTTC. The encoded protein is CAISSGTANYEQYF. The chain recombines TRBV10-3 with TRBJ2-7, with 7 nucleotides matching TRBD1. CDR1 and CDR2 (germline): ENHRY, SYGVKD. The V segment lost 5 bases and the J segment 3 bases; nucleotides outside the gene matches: 7. This CDR3 comprises 14 residues.

The sample holds a few counts of this clone. The chain combines TRBV7-8 with TRBJ1-4; the match to TRBD1 covers 8 bases. V dropped 7 bases and J dropped 5; count of bases not matched to a gene: 9. Per germline, CDR1 SGHVS and CDR2 FQNEAQ. The CDR3 is made up of 15 amino acids. CDR3 DNA sequence: TGTGCCAGCACCGAAAGGGGGGACAGGAATGAAAAACTGTTTTTT. Translated: CASTERGDRNEKLFF. Based on the CDR3 plus reference TRBV7-8 and TRBJ1-4, the full variable domain is GAGVSQSPRYKVAKRGQDVALRCDPISGHVSLFWYQQALGQGPEFLTYFQNEAQLDKSGLPSDRFFAERPEGSVSTLKIQRTQQEDSAVYLCASTERGDRNEKLFFGSGTQLSVL.

V gene TRBV15 combines with J gene TRBJ2-1; 8 nucleotides line up with TRBD1. The CDR3 contains 11 residues. V dropped 8 bases and J dropped 6; count of bases not matched to a gene: 0. Germline V gene lookup returns CDR1 LNHNV and CDR2 YYDKDF (reference sequence). CDR3 coding DNA: TGTGCCACCGGACAGGGCAATGAGCAGTTCTTC. This codes for CATGQGNEQFF.

The chain couples TRBV28 to TRBJ1-2; perhaps TRBD1 as D (5 bases). The CDR3 spans 18 residues. The V gene's germline CDR1 is MDHEN and CDR2 SYDVKM. The germline V and J ends were trimmed by 1 base and 7 bases, with 25 bases remaining between them. The CDR3 DNA sequence: TGTGCCAGCAGTTTATTTGGATCTCAGGGATTCCCGATCTCTGGCTACACCTTC. It translates to CASSLFGSQGFPISGYTF.

The gene calls are TRBV7-8 and TRBJ1-2, with 9 bases aligning to TRBD1. Germline V CDR1 and CDR2: SGHVS, FQNEAQ. This CDR3 is built from 16 residues. Trimming cost V 4 bases and J 4 bases; bases outside gene matches: 10. The CDR3 protein is CASSSTGTGTSYGYTF. The CDR3 nucleotides read TGTGCCAGCAGCTCTACCGGGACAGGGACCTCCTATGGCTACACCTTC.

The chain uses TRBV18 and TRBJ1-3; D gene ambiguous. Germline V lookup: CDR1 KGHSH, CDR2 LQKENI. V was clipped by 9 bases and J by 4 bases, with 19 bases between them. CDR3 length: 15 amino acids. The CDR3 sequence: CASPFPVAQGNTIYF. Here the CDR3 DNA reads TGTGCCAGTCCGTTCCCTGTCGCGCAAGGAAACACCATATATTTT.

The DNA of the CDR3 is TGCAGCGTTGAAGGGACTAGGGCTGGGGCCAACGTCCTGACTTTC. This translates into CSVEGTRAGANVLTF. The chain employs TRBV29-1 and TRBJ2-6; 7 positions match TRBD2. Germline CDR1 is SQVTM and CDR2 is ANQGSEA. The CDR3 length is 15 residues. The V and J ends lost 1 base and 2 bases, in that order; junction bases with no gene match: 2.

This chain uses TRBV7-6 with TRBJ2-7; no clear D gene. The V end lost 5 bases, the J end lost 1 base, and 12 bases lay between the germline ends. Germline CDR1 SGHVS, CDR2 FNYEAQ. The CDR3 sequence is 14 residues long. The CDR3 reads CASSTRTVSYEQYF. In DNA, the CDR3 is TGTGCCAGCAGCACCAGGACCGTATCCTACGAGCAGTACTTC. The complete variable domain, with remaining parts taken from reference TRBV7-6 and TRBJ2-7, reads GAGVSQSPRYKVTKRGQDVALRCDPISGHVSLYWYRQALGQGPEFLTYFNYEAQQDKSGLPNDRFSAERPEGSISTLTIQRTEQRDSAMYRCASSTRTVSYEQYFGPGTRLTVT.

The rearrangement joins TRBV15 to TRBJ1-1; TRBD1 aligns across 7 bases. V lost 5 bases and J lost 1; bases outside the gene matches: 7. The germline V gene has CDR1 LNHNV and CDR2 YYDKDF (reference sequence). This CDR3 spans 15 amino acids. CDR3 in DNA: TGTGCCACCAGCCGGTTGAGACAGGGGAACACTGAAGCTTTCTTT. This translates into CATSRLRQGNTEAFF.

J is TRBJ2-7 and V is TRBV4-3; D may be TRBD2 (6 bases). V was pared by 2 bases and J by 3 bases, with 11 bases between. The germline CDR1 and CDR2 sequences are LGHNA and YSLEER. CDR3 size: 14 residues. The CDR3 bases are TGCGCCAGCAGCCAATACACGGGGGTCTACGAGCAGTACTTC. The encoded protein is CASSQYTGVYEQYF.

The chain couples TRBV6-1 to TRBJ2-7; 10 bases are shared with TRBD2. Per the germline V gene, CDR1 is MNHNS and CDR2 is SASEGT. The CDR3 is 15 residues long. The ends lost 0 bases at V and 3 bases at J; junction bases unmatched: 2. CDR3 protein: CASSEALAGNYEQYF. In DNA, the CDR3 is TGTGCCAGCAGTGAAGCACTAGCGGGAAACTACGAGCAGTACTTC.

This chain uses TRBV4-1 with TRBJ1-2; D ambiguous. V lost 4 bases and J 6 bases, leaving 21 bases between the germline ends. Per the germline V gene, CDR1 is MGHRA and CDR2 is YSYEKL. The CDR3 runs 16 residues. The CDR3 sequence: CASSPPNPSGWDGYTF. DNA of the CDR3: TGCGCCAGCAGCCCACCAAACCCCAGCGGCTGGGATGGCTACACCTTC.

This sequence joins TRBV6-5 and TRBJ1-2; D perhaps matches TRBD1 (5 bases). Germline CDR1 is MNHEY and CDR2 is SVGAGI. The CDR3 extends over 13 amino acids. The V and J ends lost 6 bases and 4 bases respectively, with 12 bases between them. CDR3 protein: CASSVGGIYGYTF. The CDR3 region has the DNA TGTGCCAGCAGCGTCGGGGGGATCTATGGCTACACCTTC.

The CDR3 loop reads CASSLYGASGANVLTF. For the CDR3, the DNA is TGCGCCAGCAGCTTGTACGGGGCCTCTGGGGCCAACGTCCTGACTTTC. The chain couples TRBV5-1 to TRBJ2-6; D is tentatively TRBD1 or TRBD2 (5 bases each). Germline V gene data show CDR1 as SGHRS and CDR2 as YFSETQ. V lost 1 base and J lost 0, with 8 bases in between. The length of the CDR3 is 16 residues.

The chain links TRBV29-1 to TRBJ2-3, with TRBD2 matching over 13 bases. The germline V gene encodes CDR1 SQVTM and CDR2 ANQGSEA. The V segment lost 4 bases and the J segment 7 bases; nucleotides outside the gene matches: 2. The CDR3 covers 13 residues. CDR3 sequence: CSVVTSGGYTQYF. The CDR3, as DNA: TGCAGCGTTGTGACTAGCGGGGGGTATACGCAGTATTTT.